This TCR beta chain was documented in a study of blood T cell repertoires in COVID-19. The overall study: Sample material is recorded as cDNA or gDNA derived from T cells, B-cell-depleted T cells, or PBMCs.

Across 20 to 25 US areas, participants ranged in age from roughly 18 to 95 years. Resolution of symptoms, clearance, or two negative PCRs was present in recovered Cohort 3 donors. The junction had 10 bases not matched to a gene; V was cut back by 4 bases and J by 1 base. Germline V lookup: CDR1 MGHDK, CDR2 SYGVNS. This CDR3 has 17 amino acids. In the source study's methods: Estimation of nucleated cell counts was performed using reference gene primer amplification. Some clones are missing from TCRdb's copy, which holds only in-frame ones; the method was immunoSEQ multiplex PCR. D and trimming were read from the DNA, whereas the V and J calls and clone size are those reported in that table. The sample carries 450,000 to 500,000 clones, approximately 91% recorded once.

Input material: PBMCs or T cells enriched from blood (not recorded which). This receptor was taken from a woman between 55 and 75 years old who had recovered from COVID-19. The chain joins TRBV25-1 to TRBJ2-5; 9 bases are shared with TRBD1. CDR3 nucleotide sequence: TGTGCCAGCAGTGTCGGTTTTGACAGGGGGTTCCAAGAGACCCAGTACTTC. Protein sequence: CASSVGFDRGFQETQYF.